The clone carrying this T cell receptor (beta chain) was picked up many times. The antigen is not known. These data belong to a study of T-cell memory formation after mild COVID-19. Whole-study context: Most TCR clusters belonged to a single donor.

Study-wide points: Several responding clones turned up in pre-infection memory, indicating that cross-reactive memory may have taken part. Contracting CD4+ clones were located mainly in CM and EM, and CD8+ clones in EMRA.

This CDR3 spans 14 amino acids. Trimming took 11 bases from V and 2 from J, leaving 18 bases between them. Germline values: CDR1 MNHEY, CDR2 SVGEGT. TCRdb passed the 5' RACE reads through MiXCR, listing each CDR3 protein once. The table lists about 200,000 distinct CDR3 sequences, over 7.5% of them singletons. What was sequenced was PBMCs or a T cell subset sorted from them (not recorded which). The rearrangement uses TRBV6-2 or TRBV6-3 and TRBJ2-5; D is perhaps TRBD1 (5 bases). The TCR originated in a man aged 18-30 years who had mild COVID-19 (a few samples of this study predate the infection). Cell type and time point are not known. CDR3 DNA sequence: TGTGCCGGCCAGGACCCTAGGACACAAGAGACCCAGTACTTC. Its protein is CAGQDPRTQETQYF.